The next 12 T cell receptor beta chains were all read from a single sample in a study of blood T cell repertoires in COVID-19. Here immunoSEQ multiplex PCR was the method, and the copy in TCRdb shows in-frame clones only, minus some. The table records around 250,000 clones, over 70% of them present only once. The sequenced material came from peripheral blood. Receptors were obtained from a man between 35 and 55 years old with active or convalescent COVID-19.

The rearrangement uses TRBV5-1 and TRBJ1-6; D not certain. There are 14 residues in the CDR3. The germline V gene encodes CDR1 SGHRS and CDR2 YFSETQ. Trimming left V 5 bases short and J 8 bases short, with 14 bases between. The chain's CDR3 is CASSPGSVDSPLHF. The CDR3 coding sequence is TGCGCCAGCAGTCCGGGGAGTGTGGATTCACCCCTCCACTTT.

The chain links TRBV7-8 to TRBJ2-2, with D possibly TRBD1 on 6 matching bases. CDR1 SGHVS and CDR2 FQNEAQ come from the germline V gene. The CDR3 is made up of 16 amino acids. V was clipped by 1 base and J by 3 bases, with 12 bases between them. The CDR3 sequence: CASSLEPQGYTGELFF. The CDR3 region has the DNA TGTGCCAGCAGCTTAGAGCCCCAGGGGTACACCGGGGAGCTGTTTTTT.

Here the CDR3 reads CASSDGVEQPQHF. In DNA form, the CDR3 reads TGTGCCAGCAGTGACGGGGTGGAGCAGCCCCAGCATTTT. This chain uses TRBV6-1 with TRBJ1-5; D is uncertain. V dropped 3 bases and J dropped 7 bases, with 10 bases sitting between them. Germline values: CDR1 MNHNS, CDR2 SASEGT. This CDR3 comprises 13 residues.

This rearrangement joins TRBV4-1 to TRBJ2-7, with TRBD1 identical over 9 bases. CDR3 length: 15 amino acids. The V gene's germline CDR1 is MGHRA and CDR2 YSYEKL. J lost 4 bases, V lost 4 bases, and 8 bases had no gene match. CDR3 protein: CASSPVGTGSYEQYF. DNA for the CDR3: TGCGCCAGCAGCCCAGTGGGGACAGGGAGTTACGAGCAGTACTTC.

This CDR3 reads CASSPSVNYGYTF. CDR3 nucleotide sequence: TGTGCCAGCAGTCCTAGCGTTAACTATGGCTACACCTTC. The rearrangement joins TRBV2 to TRBJ1-2, with D unclear. This CDR3 spans 13 amino acids. Germline assignment: CDR1 SNHLY and CDR2 FYNNEI. V gave up 5 bases and J gave up 1 base, with 8 bases separating them.

The V and J genes are TRBV12-5 and TRBJ1-2; D possibly corresponds to TRBD1 (5 bases). Germline V CDR1 and CDR2: LGHNT, FRNRAP. The CDR3 consists of 16 residues. V was shortened by 1 base and J by 3 bases, with 15 bases between the two germline ends. Here the CDR3 DNA reads TGTGCTAGTGGTTTGGCAAATCCCCAGGGATACTATGGCTACACCTTC. It encodes CASGLANPQGYYGYTF. The full variable domain, rest sourced from reference TRBV12-5 and TRBJ1-2, is DARVTQTPRHKVTEMGQEVTMRCQPILGHNTVFWYRQTMMQGLELLAYFRNRAPLDDSGMPKDRFSAEMPDATLATLKIQPSEPRDSAVYFCASGLANPQGYYGYTFGSGTRLTVV.

The CDR3 region has the DNA TGCGCCAGCAGTGAATACAGAGTTAGCAATCAGCCCCAGCATTTT. Its protein is CASSEYRVSNQPQHF. J is TRBJ1-5 and V is TRBV4-1; D is unclear. Trimming cost V 6 bases and J 0 bases, with 12 bases left between them. This CDR3 comprises 15 residues. From germline, CDR1 is MGHRA and CDR2 YSYEKL.

The chain joins TRBV19 to TRBJ1-2; D gene uncertain. V was trimmed by 8 bases and J by 4 bases, leaving 14 bases between them. In germline, CDR1 is LNHDA, CDR2 SQIVND (reference sequence). The CDR3 has 13 amino acids. The CDR3 loop reads CASRAGWRYGYTF. In nucleotides, the CDR3 is TGTGCCAGTCGTGCAGGTTGGCGCTATGGCTACACCTTC.

This chain uses TRBV18 with TRBJ2-1; maybe TRBD2 (5 bases). The CDR3 has 14 amino acids. The germline CDR1 and CDR2 sequences are KGHSH and LQKENI. V was shortened by 3 bases and J by 7 bases, with 13 bases between the two germline ends. The CDR3 region has the DNA TGTGCCAGCTCACCCAGGACTCAATTTAATGAGCAGTTCTTC. As protein: CASSPRTQFNEQFF.

V usage is TRBV2 and J usage is TRBJ1-2; D unclear. Trimming pared 0 bases from V and 5 bases from J, leaving 7 bases between. Germline CDR1 SNHLY, CDR2 FYNNEI. The CDR3 contains 13 residues. The CDR3 here is CASSEAAVYGYTF. The CDR3 DNA follows: TGTGCCAGCAGTGAAGCGGCGGTTTATGGCTACACCTTC.

The chain carries TRBV14 and TRBJ1-1; D might be TRBD1 (6 bases). The V and J ends lost 4 bases and 1 base respectively, with 13 bases between them. CDR1 and CDR2 (germline): SGHDN, FVKESK. This CDR3 is built from 15 residues. The DNA for the CDR3 is TGTGCCAGCAGCCGACAGGCCTTAGGGAACACTGAAGCTTTCTTT. Amino acid sequence: CASSRQALGNTEAFF.

The V gene is TRBV18, the J gene TRBJ2-7, with a tentative D call TRBD1 (6 bases). The V and J ends lost 1 base and 5 bases respectively, with 9 bases between them. From germline, CDR1 is KGHSH and CDR2 LQKENI. The length of the CDR3 is 13 residues. The CDR3 loop is CASSPLQGDEQYF. The DNA for the CDR3 is TGTGCCAGCTCACCACTACAGGGTGACGAGCAGTACTTC.